Listed below are T cell receptor beta chains from one sample, sequenced in a study of blood T cell repertoires in COVID-19. Clones were read by immunoSEQ multiplex PCR, and TCRdb kept only the in-frame ones, dropping some. Among 150,000 or so clones listed, about 89% were seen once. The sequenced material came from peripheral blood. The source of these receptors is a man aged 80 or over with acute or convalescent COVID-19. CDR3s include the opening cysteine and the closing phenylalanine or tryptophan. Fields, in order: V gene, J gene, clone size, CDR3 protein. The size of a clone is reported for some rows only, either as once, few or many, or as a class for expanded clones.

v_call: TRBV5-4; j_call: TRBJ2-1; clone_size: NA; cdr3_aa: CASSRTGASYNEQFF
v_call: TRBV18; j_call: TRBJ1-5; clone_size: NA; cdr3_aa: CASSPDTRNQPQHF
v_call: TRBV11-2; j_call: TRBJ2-3; clone_size: NA; cdr3_aa: CASSRLGLAGTDTQYF
v_call: TRBV5-1; j_call: TRBJ2-3; clone_size: NA; cdr3_aa: CASSPGTRGLDTQYF
v_call: TRBV7-9; j_call: TRBJ1-1; clone_size: NA; cdr3_aa: CASSFIVINTEAFF
v_call: TRBV19; j_call: TRBJ2-3; clone_size: NA; cdr3_aa: CASSIGQGKGDTQYF
v_call: TRBV3-1/TRBV3-2; j_call: TRBJ1-3; clone_size: once; cdr3_aa: CASSQVRVTGNTIYF
v_call: TRBV7-9; j_call: TRBJ2-1; clone_size: few; cdr3_aa: CASSEKLGAREQFF
v_call: TRBV3-1/TRBV3-2; j_call: TRBJ1-1; clone_size: few; cdr3_aa: CASSPGVHTEAFF
v_call: TRBV3-1/TRBV3-2; j_call: TRBJ2-6; clone_size: few; cdr3_aa: CASSQVWPGGSGANVLTF
v_call: TRBV20-1; j_call: TRBJ2-1; clone_size: few; cdr3_aa: CSASGDRGAYNEQFF
v_call: TRBV2; j_call: TRBJ1-5; clone_size: NA; cdr3_aa: CASNYGSNQPQHF
v_call: TRBV10-3; j_call: TRBJ2-1; clone_size: NA; cdr3_aa: CAISDLGLAGLNEQFF
v_call: TRBV5-1; j_call: TRBJ1-1; clone_size: NA; cdr3_aa: CASSSAYDRGPNTEAFF
v_call: TRBV3-1/TRBV3-2; j_call: TRBJ2-1; clone_size: NA; cdr3_aa: CASSRLDEQFF
v_call: TRBV15; j_call: TRBJ2-5; clone_size: once; cdr3_aa: CATSKTLAGGQETQYF
v_call: TRBV19; j_call: TRBJ2-7; clone_size: few; cdr3_aa: CASSIGGPHPTETYEQYF
v_call: TRBV4-2; j_call: TRBJ1-4; clone_size: NA; cdr3_aa: CASSQADRGWTNEKLFF
v_call: TRBV5-1; j_call: TRBJ2-3; clone_size: NA; cdr3_aa: CASSYSGIPTDTQYF
v_call: TRBV19; j_call: TRBJ1-1; clone_size: once; cdr3_aa: CASSRHPEAFF
v_call: TRBV30; j_call: TRBJ1-2; clone_size: NA; cdr3_aa: CAWSVKPGGRPGAYGYTF
v_call: TRBV6-5; j_call: TRBJ2-3; clone_size: NA; cdr3_aa: CASSYFGGPPGTQYF
v_call: TRBV3-1/TRBV3-2; j_call: TRBJ1-4; clone_size: NA; cdr3_aa: CASSQDSPNEKLFF
v_call: TRBV28; j_call: TRBJ2-1; clone_size: NA; cdr3_aa: CASSLGGVAVNEQFF
v_call: TRBV5-1; j_call: TRBJ2-2; clone_size: NA; cdr3_aa: CASSLVAGANTGELFF
v_call: TRBV19; j_call: TRBJ2-1; clone_size: NA; cdr3_aa: CASSKRTGARNEQFF
v_call: TRBV5-1; j_call: TRBJ2-1; clone_size: NA; cdr3_aa: CASSRFARGPGDEQFF
v_call: TRBV30; j_call: TRBJ1-3; clone_size: NA; cdr3_aa: CAWGKGIGNTIYF
v_call: TRBV5-1; j_call: TRBJ1-6; clone_size: NA; cdr3_aa: CASSALQGTDSPLHF
v_call: TRBV6-1; j_call: TRBJ2-2; clone_size: NA; cdr3_aa: CASSEGHLLRELFF
v_call: TRBV2; j_call: TRBJ1-5; clone_size: few; cdr3_aa: CASSLDGTGDQPQHF
v_call: TRBV28; j_call: TRBJ2-2; clone_size: once; cdr3_aa: CASISGPGELFF
v_call: TRBV7-3; j_call: TRBJ2-2; clone_size: NA; cdr3_aa: CASSAGYTGELFF
v_call: TRBV2; j_call: TRBJ1-4; clone_size: once; cdr3_aa: CASSGIGGPSTNEKLFF
v_call: TRBV6-5; j_call: TRBJ1-3; clone_size: NA; cdr3_aa: CASSIRQGENTIYF
v_call: TRBV7-2; j_call: TRBJ2-3; clone_size: NA; cdr3_aa: CASSLHSSTDTQYF
v_call: TRBV18; j_call: TRBJ1-2; clone_size: NA; cdr3_aa: CASSLSGGLVSGYTF
v_call: TRBV7-3; j_call: TRBJ2-2; clone_size: once; cdr3_aa: CASSLSGTGSGELFF
v_call: TRBV5-1; j_call: TRBJ2-1; clone_size: NA; cdr3_aa: CASSRPTSGGYNEQFF
v_call: TRBV19; j_call: TRBJ1-5; clone_size: NA; cdr3_aa: CASSATGGGPQHF
v_call: TRBV27; j_call: TRBJ2-5; clone_size: NA; cdr3_aa: CASSPLLVGGMMETQYF
v_call: TRBV7-2; j_call: TRBJ1-2; clone_size: NA; cdr3_aa: CASSARRDFGYTF
v_call: TRBV27; j_call: TRBJ1-2; clone_size: NA; cdr3_aa: CASTRGDYGYTF
v_call: TRBV27; j_call: TRBJ2-2; clone_size: once; cdr3_aa: CASSLLSQGLNTGELFF
v_call: TRBV5-1; j_call: TRBJ1-6; clone_size: NA; cdr3_aa: CASSSIPTGLGSPLHF
v_call: TRBV28; j_call: TRBJ1-2; clone_size: NA; cdr3_aa: CASSGSGGSRGYTF
v_call: TRBV18; j_call: TRBJ1-3; clone_size: NA; cdr3_aa: CASSPAQSSGNTIYF
v_call: TRBV10-1; j_call: TRBJ1-2; clone_size: NA; cdr3_aa: CASTAGSNGYTF
v_call: TRBV12-3/TRBV12-4; j_call: TRBJ1-2; clone_size: NA; cdr3_aa: CASSQGTAYGYTF
v_call: TRBV7-2; j_call: TRBJ1-1; clone_size: NA; cdr3_aa: CASSVQTGYTEAFF
v_call: TRBV21-1; j_call: TRBJ1-6; clone_size: NA; cdr3_aa: CASSTRPGQVNNSPLHF
v_call: TRBV7-3; j_call: TRBJ2-3; clone_size: NA; cdr3_aa: CASSRAPGVGADTQYF
v_call: TRBV6-1; j_call: TRBJ2-7; clone_size: NA; cdr3_aa: CASSESGLGVLKYEQYF
v_call: TRBV5-1; j_call: TRBJ1-4; clone_size: NA; cdr3_aa: CASSQQGAGEKLFF